A single sample is the source of the 20 T cell receptor beta chains below, sequenced in a study of response to subunit inactivated influenza vaccine. TCRdb reprocessed the RT-PCR reads via MiXCR and lists one record per CDR3 protein. The sample lists 180,000 or so distinct CDR3 sequences, less than 15% occurring once. This sample also appeared in a second study, on T cells expressing NK-cell markers. From that paper: UMI-tagged 5'RACE template switching yielded the TCR beta cDNA.

The starting material was CD8+ T cells sorted from PBMCs, obtained roughly 12 days after vaccination. These receptors were collected from a man aged 45 to 65 who received an inactivated influenza vaccine.

The chain recombines TRBV6-4 with TRBJ2-5; 14 nucleotides line up with TRBD2. The CDR3 totals 18 residues. Germline V lookup: CDR1 MRHNA, CDR2 SNTAGT. V lost 4 bases to trimming and J lost 5 bases; unmatched junction nucleotides: 12. CDR3 sequence: CASSGGTSGGTSNETQYF. CDR3 in DNA: TGTGCCAGCAGTGGGGGGACTAGCGGGGGAACATCAAATGAGACCCAGTACTTC.

This clonotype was seen a handful of times. The chain combines TRBV15 with TRBJ2-5, with TRBD1 matching over 10 bases. The CDR3 sequence is 14 residues long. V lost 6 bases to trimming and J lost 5 bases; unmatched junction nucleotides: 6. The germline gives CDR1 LNHNV, CDR2 YYDKDF (reference sequence). DNA for the CDR3: TGTGCCACCAGTGTCGACAGGGGGCCCGAGACCCAGTACTTC. This encodes CATSVDRGPETQYF.

The gene calls are TRBV27 and TRBJ2-7, with 7 bases lining up with TRBD2. This CDR3 spans 15 amino acids. The V gene's germline CDR1 is MNHEY and CDR2 SMNVEV (reference sequence). V trimming: 1 base; J trimming: 5 bases; junction bases outside the gene matches: 8. The CDR3 DNA reads as TGTGCCAGCAGTTTATTTGGGGGAGGGCCGGACGAGCAGTACTTC. It encodes CASSLFGGGPDEQYF.

This clonotype has at least ten counts. The chain uses TRBV4-2 and TRBJ2-1, with 7 bases identical to TRBD2. The CDR3 is made up of 16 amino acids. Trimming cost V 0 bases and J 4 bases; bases outside gene matches: 6. The germline CDR1 and CDR2 sequences are LGHNA and YNFKEQ. The CDR3 is CASSQESSGNYNEQFF. Here the CDR3 DNA reads TGTGCCAGCAGCCAAGAGTCTAGCGGAAATTACAATGAGCAGTTCTTC.

This chain uses TRBV6-1 with TRBJ2-7, with TRBD1 matching 8 bases. The CDR3 loop spans 15 amino acids. Trimming cost V 0 bases and J 3 bases; bases outside gene matches: 4. Looked up from germline, CDR1 is MNHNS and CDR2 is SASEGT. In DNA, the CDR3 is TGTGCCAGCAGTGAAGCCAGGGGGCCGAGCTACGAGCAGTACTTC. It codes for CASSEARGPSYEQYF.

Turning to this clonotype: One base away lies a much larger clone, so this may be a sequencing read error. The CDR3 nucleotides read TGTGCCAGCAGCATGGACGTACTAGAGACCCAGTACTTC. Translating gives CASSMDVLETQYF. The V and J genes are TRBV11-2 and TRBJ2-5; D not certain. Germline lookup yields CDR1 SGHAT and CDR2 FQNNGV. The V end was cut by 5 bases, the J end by 4 bases, with 11 bases between. CDR3 size: 13 residues. Drawing the rest from reference TRBV11-2 and TRBJ2-5, the complete variable domain is EAGVAQSPRYKIIEKRQSVAFWCNPISGHATLYWYQQILGQGPKLLIQFQNNGVVDDSQLPKDRFSAERLKGVDSTLKIQPAKLEDSAVYLCASSMDVLETQYFGPGTRLLVL.

This clonotype has only a few counts. The CDR3 nucleotides read TGTGCCAGCATCAGGGGGCAGAGGGAGCAGTACTTC. Its translation: CASIRGQREQYF. The V call is TRBV2, the J call TRBJ2-7; 8 bases match TRBD1. The CDR3 is 12 amino acids. V lost 7 bases to trimming and J lost 7 bases; unmatched junction nucleotides: 6. The germline V gene has CDR1 SNHLY and CDR2 FYNNEI.

This clonotype turned up a few times. The V call is TRBV7-9, the J call TRBJ2-1; 7 nucleotides line up with TRBD1. J lost 1 base, V lost 5 bases, and 8 bases had no gene match. CDR1 is SEHNR and CDR2 is FQNEAQ in the germline V gene (reference sequence). This CDR3 is built from 16 residues. The CDR3 region is CASSAYAGGSYNEQFF. CDR3 sequence (DNA): TGTGCCAGCAGCGCATACGCAGGGGGTTCCTACAATGAGCAGTTCTTC.

There are many counts of this clonotype. The CDR3 region is CASSYSGEQYF. The CDR3 coding sequence is TGTGCCAGCAGTTACTCCGGAGAGCAGTACTTC. This chain joins TRBV6-5 and TRBJ2-7; D is undetermined. Deletions cut 0 bases from V and 7 bases from J, with 4 bases between. The CDR3 runs to 11 residues. The germline V gene has CDR1 MNHEY and CDR2 SVGAGI.

This clonotype was seen only a few times. The J gene is TRBJ1-5, the V gene TRBV12-3 or TRBV12-4; perhaps TRBD1 as D (5 bases). This CDR3 is built from 14 residues. Deletions cut 7 bases from V and 3 bases from J, with 13 bases between. In nucleotides, the CDR3 is TGTGCCAGCACCGAAGAGGGGAACAATCAGCCCCAGCATTTT. This translates into CASTEEGNNQPQHF.

The table lists this clonotype with a few counts. This chain joins TRBV7-9 and TRBJ2-7; no clear D. The germline V and J ends were trimmed by 6 bases and 0 bases, with 12 bases remaining between them. Germline V CDR1 and CDR2: SEHNR, FQNEAQ (reference sequence). This CDR3 has 14 residues. The CDR3 region is CASSSTPDSYEQYF. CDR3 DNA sequence: TGTGCCAGCAGTTCGACACCTGACTCCTACGAGCAGTACTTC.

This clonotype occurred a few times. J is TRBJ2-5 and V is TRBV20-1; D is possibly TRBD2 (6 bases). Germline V lookup: CDR1 DFQATT, CDR2 SNEGSKA (reference sequence). The germline V and J ends were trimmed by 0 bases and 4 bases, with 12 bases remaining between them. This CDR3 is 14 amino acids long. CDR3 in amino acids: CSARDDSGIETQYF. The DNA of the CDR3 is TGCAGTGCTAGAGACGATAGCGGAATAGAGACCCAGTACTTC.

The chain joins TRBV5-1 to TRBJ2-7, with 15 bases aligning to TRBD2. V shed 3 bases and J 4 bases; nucleotides not matched to a gene: 11. The CDR3 contains 18 residues. CDR1 is SGHRS, CDR2 YFSETQ, per germline. In nucleotides, the CDR3 is TGCGCCAGCAGCTGGGGGACTAGCGGGGGGTTCGTGGGATACGAGCAGTACTTC. It is translated as CASSWGTSGGFVGYEQYF.

This clonotype has more than one count but fewer than ten. The chain combines TRBV11-2 with TRBJ2-2; D is possibly TRBD1 (6 bases). CDR3 length: 18 amino acids. The ends were cut back, 6 bases at V and 0 bases at J, with 20 bases in the middle. Germline CDR1 is SGHAT and CDR2 is FQNNGV. The chain's CDR3 is CASSFGAYWDTNTGELFF. DNA of the CDR3: TGTGCCAGCAGTTTCGGGGCGTATTGGGACACGAACACCGGGGAGCTGTTTTTT.

J is TRBJ2-7 and V is TRBV28; D may be TRBD1 (6 bases). In germline, CDR1 is MDHEN, CDR2 SYDVKM. The CDR3 runs to 13 residues. Trimming removed 6 bases at V and 3 bases at J, with 12 bases between. CDR3 in DNA: TGTGCCAGCAGCCCACAGGGTTTCTACGAGCAGTACTTC. As protein: CASSPQGFYEQYF.

This clonotype was seen only a few times. This sequence joins TRBV7-2 and TRBJ2-1; unclear D gene. CDR3 length equals 14 residues. Germline CDR1 is SGHTA and CDR2 is FQGNSA. Trimming removed 0 bases at V and 3 bases at J, with 6 bases between. The DNA for the CDR3 is TGTGCCAGCAGCTTAGCCGAGAGCTACAATGAGCAGTTCTTC. This encodes CASSLAESYNEQFF.

This clonotype was seen repeatedly, ten times or more. The chain carries TRBV29-1 and TRBJ2-6; D ambiguous. This CDR3 is 15 amino acids long. Germline V gene lookup returns CDR1 SQVTM and CDR2 ANQGSEA. Trimming stripped 2 bases from V and 0 bases from J, with 8 bases between. The chain's CDR3 is CSVEPLYSGANVLTF. CDR3 sequence (DNA): TGCAGCGTTGAACCATTATACTCTGGGGCCAACGTCCTGACTTTC.

This clonotype was found a few times. The rearrangement joins TRBV10-3 to TRBJ2-7, with D possibly being TRBD1 (6 bases). Trimming took off 10 bases at V and 5 bases at J, with 21 bases between the two ends. The CDR3 is 14 residues long. Germline CDR1 and CDR2: ENHRY and SYGVKD. The CDR3 DNA sequence: TGTGCCACCCGGACAGCCCGGATGGTCCACGAGCAGTACTTC. As protein: CATRTARMVHEQYF.

This clonotype has only a few counts. This sequence joins TRBV4-3 and TRBJ2-3; no clear D. CDR3 length: 16 residues. Trimming removed 1 base at V and 1 base at J, with 12 bases between. From germline, CDR1 is LGHNA and CDR2 YSLEER. DNA for the CDR3: TGCGCCAGCAGCCAAGTATACTGGTCCGGCACAGATACGCAGTATTTT. It yields the protein CASSQVYWSGTDTQYF.

The CDR3 protein is CASSSGPARGYEQYF. CDR3 sequence (DNA): TGCGCCAGCAGCTCGGGGCCCGCGCGGGGCTACGAGCAGTACTTC. The rearrangement uses TRBV5-1 and TRBJ2-7; tentative D call: TRBD2 (6 bases). The ends were cut back, 3 bases at V and 3 bases at J, with 16 bases in the middle. This CDR3 spans 15 amino acids. CDR1 SGHRS and CDR2 YFSETQ come from the germline V gene.